The 27 T cell receptor beta chains given below trace back to one sample, sequenced in a study of blood T cell repertoires in COVID-19. Method: immunoSEQ multiplex PCR; TCRdb's copy keeps in-frame clones and lacks some. The sample consists of some 130,000 clones, around 89% of them appearing once. Sequencing was performed on peripheral blood. These TCRs come from a man aged 55-75 years with COVID-19, enrolled during active disease.

The rearrangement joins TRBV5-1 to TRBJ2-7; 9 bases match TRBD2. CDR1 is SGHRS, CDR2 YFSETQ, per germline. The CDR3 runs to 14 residues. J lost 10 bases, V lost 0 bases, and 8 bases had no gene match. CDR3 bases: TGCGCCAGCAGCTTGGGTAGCGGGGGAGCCGACCAGTACTTC. It encodes CASSLGSGGADQYF.

The rearrangement joins TRBV4-1 to TRBJ2-7; tentative D call: TRBD1 (6 bases). Trimming cost V 6 bases and J 6 bases, with 18 bases left between them. This CDR3 is 14 amino acids long. The germline gives CDR1 MGHRA, CDR2 YSYEKL. The CDR3 nucleotides read TGCGCCAGCAGGGGGCTTCTCAGGGGTGGCGAGCAGTACTTC. It specifies CASRGLLRGGEQYF.

The genes are TRBV19 and TRBJ1-6, with unresolved D. This CDR3 has 15 amino acids. Germline lookup yields CDR1 LNHDA and CDR2 SQIVND (reference sequence). The ends were cut back, 5 bases at V and 4 bases at J, with 12 bases in the middle. The CDR3 loop reads CASSPGFAYNSPLHF. CDR3 nucleotide sequence: TGTGCCAGTAGTCCCGGTTTTGCATATAATTCACCCCTCCACTTT.

This chain uses TRBV19 with TRBJ1-1, with D hard to call. V was cut by 6 bases and J by 5 bases, with 19 bases left in between. This CDR3 has 15 residues. Germline V gene lookup returns CDR1 LNHDA and CDR2 SQIVND (reference sequence). The CDR3 sequence: CASSKGRLGGTEAFF. CDR3 nucleotides: TGTGCCAGTAGCAAAGGACGCCTCGGAGGAACTGAAGCTTTCTTT.

V gene TRBV5-8 combines with J gene TRBJ1-5, with D unresolved. V lost 6 bases, J lost 4 bases, and 11 bases lay in between. The CDR3 loop spans 13 amino acids. Germline loops: CDR1 SGHTS, CDR2 YDEGEE. The DNA of the CDR3 is TGTGCCAGCACCCTCCACATTAATCAGCCCCAGCATTTT. Translated: CASTLHINQPQHF.

The chain combines TRBV3-1 (or the pseudogene TRBV3-2) with TRBJ2-3; D gene uncertain. The CDR3 contains 12 residues. V was trimmed by 8 bases and J by 2 bases, leaving 8 bases between them. In germline, CDR1 is LGHDT, CDR2 YNNKEL (reference sequence). The CDR3 sequence: CASAAPTDTQYF. In nucleotides, the CDR3 is TGTGCCAGCGCTGCGCCCACAGATACGCAGTATTTT.

The chain joins TRBV11-1 to TRBJ2-7; 9 nucleotides match TRBD1. Germline CDR1 reads SGHAT; CDR2 reads FQDESV (reference sequence). The CDR3 contains 16 residues. V dropped 4 bases and J dropped 3; count of bases not matched to a gene: 10. The CDR3 protein is CASSSISGDRVYEQYF. The CDR3 nucleotides are TGTGCCAGCAGCTCAATAAGTGGGGACAGGGTCTACGAGCAGTACTTC.

The chain is built from TRBV20-1 and TRBJ2-2, with 8 bases fitting TRBD2. V lost 3 bases, J lost 6 bases, and 9 bases stayed unmatched. Germline V gives CDR1 DFQATT, CDR2 SNEGSKA (reference sequence). This CDR3 contains 15 residues. Here the CDR3 DNA reads TGCAGTGCTAGTTCCGGGACTAGATTCCCCGGGGAGCTGTTTTTT. Its translation: CSASSGTRFPGELFF.

This clone was found once. The chain uses TRBV11-3 and TRBJ1-1; D ambiguous. This CDR3 contains 13 residues. Trimming pared 0 bases from V and 5 bases from J, leaving 7 bases between. Germline V lookup: CDR1 SGHNT, CDR2 YENEEA. The CDR3 loop reads CASSLDRRTEAFF. CDR3 coding DNA: TGTGCCAGCAGCTTAGATAGGCGGACTGAAGCTTTCTTT.

V is TRBV11-2 and J is TRBJ1-1; D is unclear. This CDR3 region has 15 residues. Germline CDR1 SGHAT, CDR2 FQNNGV. V was pared by 2 bases and J by 2 bases, with 12 bases between. The CDR3 nucleotides read TGTGCCAGCAGCTTAAACCCGGGAGCTAACACTGAAGCTTTCTTT. Translation gives CASSLNPGANTEAFF.

The chain recombines TRBV9 with TRBJ2-6; TRBD1 aligns across 9 bases. The CDR3 is 18 residues long. Germline-derived CDR1 and CDR2 are SGDLS and YYNGEE. After removal of 0 bases from V and 4 bases from J, the junction contained 8 bases not matched to a gene. CDR3 amino acids: CASSVVKDRGAGANVLTF. Here the CDR3 DNA reads TGTGCCAGCAGCGTAGTGAAGGACAGGGGTGCAGGGGCCAACGTCCTGACTTTC.

Comments on this clone: The same CDR3 arises from other DNA sequences in this sample as well. The J gene is TRBJ1-3, the V gene TRBV10-3; D is unresolved. This CDR3 contains 13 residues. The germline V gene has CDR1 ENHRY and CDR2 SYGVKD. Between the trimmed V and J ends, which lost 3 bases and 0 bases, there was a span of 3 bases. CDR3 region: CAISDSSGNTIYF. In DNA form, the CDR3 reads TGTGCCATCAGTGACAGCTCTGGAAACACCATATATTTT.

This sequence joins TRBV6-2 or TRBV6-3 and TRBJ1-1; a weak D match, TRBD1 (5 bases). Trimming took 0 bases from V and 1 from J, leaving 12 bases between them. This CDR3 has 16 residues. The germline gives CDR1 MNHEY, CDR2 SVGEGT. The CDR3 loop reads CASSYSGRTPNTEAFF. CDR3 DNA sequence: TGTGCCAGCAGTTACTCGGGCAGGACACCGAACACTGAAGCTTTCTTT.

J is TRBJ1-1 and V is TRBV19; D might be TRBD1 (6 bases). V lost 5 bases and J lost 5, with 18 bases in between. The V gene's germline CDR1 is LNHDA and CDR2 SQIVND (reference sequence). The CDR3 contains 15 residues. CDR3 bases: TGTGCCAGTAGTGAACTCAGGGGTCGAGGGACTGAAGCTTTCTTT. This gives the protein CASSELRGRGTEAFF.

This clone has just a few counts. The genes are TRBV14 and TRBJ1-4, with TRBD1 as a possible D gene (6 bases). The V gene lost 0 bases and the J gene lost 5 bases, with 10 bases spanning the gap. CDR1 and CDR2 from the germline V gene are SGHDN and FVKESK. CDR3 length: 15 residues. This chain's CDR3 is CASSQDLDRNEKLFF. As DNA, the CDR3 is TGTGCCAGCAGCCAAGATCTGGACAGAAATGAAAAACTGTTTTTT.

This clone appeared once. This chain uses TRBV10-3 with TRBJ2-2, with unresolved D. Trimming cost V 0 bases and J 4 bases, with 12 bases left between them. The CDR3 is 16 residues long. Looked up from germline, CDR1 is ENHRY and CDR2 is SYGVKD. CDR3 residues: CAISESQAPGTGELFF. The CDR3 bases are TGTGCCATCAGTGAGTCGCAGGCCCCAGGCACCGGGGAGCTGTTTTTT.

This chain connects TRBV30 to TRBJ1-5, with D perhaps TRBD1 (6 bases). Germline lookup yields CDR1 GTSNPN and CDR2 SVGIG (reference sequence). The V gene lost 2 bases and the J gene lost 2 bases, with 13 bases spanning the gap. This CDR3 has 15 amino acids. CDR3 sequence reads: CAWSRGGAGNQPQHF. In DNA form, the CDR3 reads TGTGCCTGGAGTCGCGGGGGGGCGGGCAATCAGCCCCAGCATTTT.

The rearrangement links TRBV7-2 to TRBJ1-5; D not resolved. V lost 1 base, J lost 2 bases, and 6 bases lay in between. Germline CDR1 is SGHTA and CDR2 is FQGNSA. The CDR3 has 14 residues. The CDR3 nucleotides read TGTGCCAGCAGCTTAGGTCGTGGCAATCAGCCCCAGCATTTT. Its protein product is CASSLGRGNQPQHF. The full variable domain, completed using reference TRBV7-2 and TRBJ1-5, is GAGVSQSPSNKVTEKGKDVELRCDPISGHTALYWYRQSLGQGLEFLIYFQGNSAPDKSGLPSDRFSAERTGGSVSTLTIQRTQQEDSAVYLCASSLGRGNQPQHFGDGTRLSIL.

There are a few counts of this clone. The gene calls are TRBV7-2 and TRBJ1-1; no clear D. Trimming removed 5 bases at V and 7 bases at J, with 17 bases between. The CDR3 loop spans 14 amino acids. Germline CDR1 reads SGHTA; CDR2 reads FQGNSA. CDR3 DNA: TGTGCCAGCAGCCTTCGGGAGGTAGGAATTGAAGCTTTCTTT. Encoded protein: CASSLREVGIEAFF.

This chain uses TRBV7-9 with TRBJ1-5; 9 bases line up with TRBD1. CDR3 size: 15 residues. Germline assignment: CDR1 SEHNR and CDR2 FQNEAQ (reference sequence). Unmatched junction bases numbered 3, after V lost 4 bases and J lost 2 bases. DNA for the CDR3: TGTGCCAGCAGCTCACAGGGGGCAGGCAATCAGCCCCAGCATTTT. This sequence encodes CASSSQGAGNQPQHF.

V gene TRBV14 combines with J gene TRBJ1-2; the D is unclear. Germline lookup yields CDR1 SGHDN and CDR2 FVKESK. The CDR3 is 14 amino acids. Trimming left V 0 bases short and J 2 bases short, with 7 bases between. In nucleotides, the CDR3 is TGTGCCAGCAGCCAAGATGGCAGAAACTATGGCTACACCTTC. Protein sequence: CASSQDGRNYGYTF.

The gene calls are TRBV9 and TRBJ1-6; TRBD1 matches at 9 bases. Trimming at V came to 4 bases and at J to 4 bases, leaving 6 bases not matched to a gene. This CDR3 comprises 16 residues. Germline V CDR1 and CDR2: SGDLS, YYNGEE. CDR3: CASSTTGGAYNSPLHF. CDR3 bases: TGTGCCAGCAGCACCACAGGGGGCGCGTATAATTCACCCCTCCACTTT.

The count of this clone is one. The chain links TRBV11-1 to TRBJ2-1; 11 bases map to TRBD2. Per germline, CDR1 SGHAT and CDR2 FQDESV (reference sequence). The ends lost 4 bases at V and 6 bases at J; junction bases unmatched: 8. The CDR3 consists of 16 residues. The CDR3 loop reads CASSSLAGGLRNEQFF. The CDR3 DNA reads TGTGCCAGCAGCTCGTTAGCGGGGGGGCTCCGCAATGAGCAGTTCTTC.

In DNA, the CDR3 is TGTGCCAGCAGTTTTACGGGTCCCCTAGTAGCTTTCTTT. Translating it yields CASSFTGPLVAFF. J is TRBJ1-1 and V is TRBV2, with D uncertain. The V gene's germline CDR1 is SNHLY and CDR2 FYNNEI. V was cut by 5 bases and J by 10 bases, with 17 bases left in between. The CDR3 is 13 amino acids. Looking up the rest from reference TRBV2 and TRBJ1-1 gives the full variable domain: EPEVTQTPSHQVTQMGQEVILRCVPISNHLYFYWYRQILGQKVEFLVSFYNNEISEKSEIFDDQFSVERPDGSNFTLKIRSTKLEDSAMYFCASSFTGPLVAFFGQGTRLTVV.

J is TRBJ1-5 and V is TRBV5-8, with 9 positions matching TRBD1. CDR1 and CDR2 (germline): SGHTS, YDEGEE. V lost 4 bases, J lost 0 bases, and 5 bases stayed unmatched. This CDR3 has 16 residues. The CDR3 bases are TGTGCCAGCAGCGTGGGGACAGGGAATAGCAATCAGCCCCAGCATTTT. Translating it yields CASSVGTGNSNQPQHF.

V gene TRBV19 combines with J gene TRBJ1-6, with TRBD1 as a possible D gene (5 bases). The CDR3 is 13 residues long. CDR1 LNHDA and CDR2 SQIVND come from the germline V gene (reference sequence). Trimming removed 3 bases from V and 11 bases from J, with 11 bases in between. CDR3 protein: CASSIPGETPLHF. The CDR3 region has the DNA TGTGCCAGTAGTATTCCGGGGGAGACACCCCTCCACTTT.

The J gene is TRBJ2-1, the V gene TRBV9, with 11 bases that match TRBD2. This CDR3 spans 16 amino acids. Germline values: CDR1 SGDLS, CDR2 YYNGEE. V shed 0 bases and J 10 bases; nucleotides not matched to a gene: 9. The CDR3 protein is CASSVGLAGGPAEQFF. CDR3 bases: TGTGCCAGCAGCGTAGGGCTAGCGGGGGGCCCAGCCGAGCAGTTCTTC.